The 27 T cell receptor beta chains in this list originate from one sample, sequenced in a study of blood T cell repertoires in COVID-19. Here immunoSEQ multiplex PCR was the method, and the copy in TCRdb shows in-frame clones only, minus some. The table records hundreds of thousands of clones, 70% to 85% of them present only once. The specimen was peripheral blood. The receptors come from an elderly woman with acute or convalescent COVID-19.

The gene calls are TRBV6-6 and TRBJ1-2, with TRBD1 identical over 9 bases. Unmatched junction bases numbered 8, after V lost 2 bases and J lost 7 bases. The V gene's germline CDR1 is MNHNY and CDR2 SVGAGI (reference sequence). CDR3 length equals 15 residues. The CDR3 DNA reads as TGTGCCAGCAGTTACAAAGGGACAGGGTCTGGTGGCTACACCTTC. Its protein product is CASSYKGTGSGGYTF.

The V call is TRBV7-9, the J call TRBJ2-3, with D possibly being TRBD1 (6 bases). The CDR3 sequence is 11 residues long. CDR1 is SEHNR, CDR2 FQNEAQ, per germline (reference sequence). CDR3 sequence: CGGRGSDTQYF. As DNA, the CDR3 is TGTGGTGGCAGGGGATCAGATACGCAGTATTTT.

The J gene is TRBJ2-7, the V gene TRBV7-2, with 13 positions matching TRBD2. Germline CDR1 is SGHTA and CDR2 is FQGNSA. The trim removed 3 bases at V and 7 bases at J, leaving 6 bases unmatched. This CDR3 comprises 15 residues. CDR3 region: CASSLAQGLAGEQYF. In DNA, the CDR3 is TGTGCCAGCAGCTTGGCTCAGGGACTAGCGGGAGAGCAGTACTTC.

The chain couples TRBV5-4 to TRBJ1-2; D call uncertain. V dropped 7 bases and J dropped 8 bases, with 18 bases sitting between them. Germline CDR1 is SGHNT and CDR2 is YYREEE (reference sequence). This CDR3 is 13 amino acids long. The CDR3 DNA follows: TGTGCCAGCCGCCTCGAAGGCTTGGAGGGCTACACCTTC. This sequence encodes CASRLEGLEGYTF.

This sequence joins TRBV1 and TRBJ1-5; TRBD1, the D gene given by the table, was not confirmed from the DNA. TRBV1 is a pseudogene locus. The CDR3 has 15 residues. The CDR3 DNA is TGCACCAGCAGCCATCCGGGACAGGGCAGTCAGCCCCAGCATTTT. Encoded protein: CTSSHPGQGSQPQHF.

CDR3 DNA sequence: TGCGCCAGCAGTTCCCTAGCGGGAGGACTAACCGGGGAGCTGTTTTTT. Amino acids: CASSSLAGGLTGELFF. The rearrangement joins TRBV5-1 to TRBJ2-2; 11 bases fit TRBD2. This CDR3 has 16 residues. From germline, CDR1 is SGHRS and CDR2 YFSETQ. The J segment lost 5 bases and the V segment lost 5 bases, leaving 8 bases of the junction unmatched.

The V and J genes are TRBV11-2 and TRBJ1-1; weak D call: TRBD1 (6 bases). V gave up 5 bases and J gave up 4 bases, with 14 bases separating them. The CDR3 is 14 residues long. The V gene's germline CDR1 is SGHAT and CDR2 FQNNGV. The DNA of the CDR3 is TGTGCCAGCAGCGGACGACAGGAAAGCACTGAAGCTTTCTTT. Translating gives CASSGRQESTEAFF.

This clone was counted between two and nine times. The rearrangement links TRBV7-9 to TRBJ2-7; 8 bases fit TRBD2. The CDR3 consists of 14 residues. Germline trimming cut 6 bases from V and 0 bases from J; bases unmatched to any gene: 4. The germline gives CDR1 SEHNR, CDR2 FQNEAQ (reference sequence). Here the CDR3 DNA reads TGTGCCAGCAGGGAGCGGGAGACCTCCTACGAGCAGTACTTC. Its protein product is CASRERETSYEQYF.

The chain uses TRBV6-5 and TRBJ2-3; 12 bases line up with TRBD2. With V trimmed by 10 bases and J by 4 bases, 9 bases remained unmatched. The CDR3 extends over 15 amino acids. Germline V CDR1 and CDR2: MNHEY, SVGAGI. The CDR3 bases are TGTGCCACCCGGCTAGCGGGGGGGCTGCCAGATACGCAGTATTTT. Its protein product is CATRLAGGLPDTQYF.

The chain carries TRBV15 and TRBJ2-2; TRBD1 matches 10 bases. Looked up from germline, CDR1 is LNHNV and CDR2 is YYDKDF (reference sequence). V lost 3 bases to trimming and J lost 6 bases; unmatched junction nucleotides: 13. There are 18 residues in the CDR3. The CDR3 region is CATSSERPGQGISGELFF. The CDR3 DNA sequence: TGTGCCACCAGCAGTGAACGCCCGGGACAGGGGATTTCCGGGGAGCTGTTTTTT.

The J gene is TRBJ1-2, the V gene TRBV3-1 (or the pseudogene TRBV3-2), with 10 bases identical to TRBD1. The CDR3 consists of 16 residues. CDR1 and CDR2 from the germline V gene are LGHDT and YNNKEL (reference sequence). V lost 5 bases to trimming and J lost 1 base; unmatched junction nucleotides: 7. CDR3 nucleotide sequence: TGTGCCAGCAGCTCCCGGGACAGGGGTATTAACTATGGCTACACCTTC. Translating gives CASSSRDRGINYGYTF.

This rearrangement joins TRBV27 to TRBJ2-3, with 9 bases that match TRBD2. The germline V gene encodes CDR1 MNHEY and CDR2 SMNVEV (reference sequence). The CDR3 covers 15 residues. The junction had 5 bases not matched to a gene; V was cut back by 5 bases and J by 2 bases. The CDR3 region is CASSSGRRLTDTQYF. For the CDR3, the DNA is TGTGCCAGCAGTAGCGGGAGGCGCCTCACAGATACGCAGTATTTT.

This chain links TRBV18 with TRBJ1-1; a possible D gene is TRBD1 (6 bases). Per germline, CDR1 KGHSH and CDR2 LQKENI. The CDR3 consists of 14 residues. V lost 5 bases and J lost 1, with 11 bases in between. CDR3 region: CASSVLQGNTEAFF. The DNA of the CDR3 is TGTGCCAGCTCAGTGTTACAGGGGAACACTGAAGCTTTCTTT.

CDR3 bases: TGTGCCAGCAGTTTCTCCTCTGGAAACACCATATATTTT. It is translated as CASSFSSGNTIYF. This chain uses TRBV12-3 or TRBV12-4 with TRBJ1-3; the D is unclear. The V and J ends lost 3 bases and 0 bases respectively, with 3 bases between them. There are 13 residues in the CDR3.

The V and J genes are TRBV27 and TRBJ1-1; 8 positions match TRBD1. V shed 8 bases and J 2 bases; nucleotides not matched to a gene: 4. The CDR3 is 13 amino acids. Germline CDR1 MNHEY, CDR2 SMNVEV (reference sequence). The CDR3 region is CASGGTGNTEAFF. The CDR3 DNA is TGTGCCAGCGGAGGGACAGGCAACACTGAAGCTTTCTTT.

The J gene is TRBJ2-1, the V gene TRBV21-1; TRBD2 is the table's D call, not checked against the DNA. TRBV21-1 is tagged as a pseudogene. The CDR3 extends over 21 amino acids. CDR3 sequence: CASSKGAGLARGGSSYNEQFF. DNA of the CDR3: TGTGCCAGCAGCAAAGGGGCAGGACTAGCGAGAGGAGGGAGCTCCTACAATGAGCAGTTCTTC.

This clone appeared a few times. The chain has TRBV5-1 and TRBJ1-5, with 7 bases aligning to TRBD1. The germline V gene has CDR1 SGHRS and CDR2 YFSETQ. V trimming: 0 bases; J trimming: 6 bases; junction bases outside the gene matches: 6. This CDR3 contains 15 residues. CDR3 in amino acids: CASSLEGASGQPQHF. In DNA, the CDR3 is TGCGCCAGCAGCTTGGAGGGGGCGAGTGGTCAGCCCCAGCATTTT.

The chain carries TRBV5-1 and TRBJ2-1, with TRBD2 matching over 11 bases. V was clipped by 1 base and J by 10 bases; unmatched bases: 4. The CDR3 length is 14 residues. In germline, CDR1 is SGHRS, CDR2 YFSETQ. The CDR3 DNA is TGCGCCAGCAGCTTGACTAGCGGGAGCGGAGAGCAGTTCTTC. This codes for CASSLTSGSGEQFF.

In this sample, this clone turned up once. CDR3 DNA sequence: TGTGCCAGCAGCTTGAGAGCGGGGGCCTACAATGAGCAGTTCTTC. Residues: CASSLRAGAYNEQFF. The chain couples TRBV5-4 to TRBJ2-1; 8 nucleotides match TRBD2. Germline values: CDR1 SGHNT, CDR2 YYREEE (reference sequence). J was trimmed by 2 bases and V by 1 base; bases with no gene match: 2. The CDR3 loop spans 15 amino acids.

This chain connects TRBV29-1 to TRBJ2-7; D may be TRBD2 (6 bases). Trimming stripped 6 bases from V and 6 bases from J, with 12 bases between. This CDR3 has 11 residues. CDR1 is SQVTM, CDR2 ANQGSEA, per germline. For the CDR3, the DNA is TGCAGCGTGGGGGAAGCGGGCGAGCAGTACTTC. Its protein product is CSVGEAGEQYF.

This chain joins TRBV5-6 and TRBJ1-4; 7 bases match TRBD1. The CDR3 is 18 residues long. Germline CDR1 is SGHDT and CDR2 is YYEEEE. V dropped 2 bases and J dropped 5; count of bases not matched to a gene: 15. CDR3 nucleotides: TGTGCCAGCAGCTTCGGCTGGACAGGAACCCTATTAAATGAAAAACTGTTTTTT. Translation: CASSFGWTGTLLNEKLFF.

The chain carries TRBV6-6 and TRBJ2-7; a weak D match, TRBD2 (5 bases). This CDR3 comprises 14 residues. The germline V and J ends were trimmed by 2 bases and 9 bases, with 17 bases remaining between them. Germline V gives CDR1 MNHNY, CDR2 SVGAGI (reference sequence). Written as DNA, the CDR3 is TGTGCCAGCAGTTACCCGGGATCCCCCAACGGGCAGTACTTC. It yields the protein CASSYPGSPNGQYF.

The gene calls are TRBV7-6 and TRBJ1-5, with a possible D match to TRBD1 (6 bases). CDR3 size: 14 residues. V was pared by 5 bases and J by 0 bases, with 8 bases between. The germline V gene encodes CDR1 SGHVS and CDR2 FNYEAQ. Written as DNA, the CDR3 is TGTGCCAGCAGCCTGGGACATAGCAATCAGCCCCAGCATTTT. It translates to CASSLGHSNQPQHF. The variable domain in full, completed from reference TRBV7-6 and TRBJ1-5, reads GAGVSQSPRYKVTKRGQDVALRCDPISGHVSLYWYRQALGQGPEFLTYFNYEAQQDKSGLPNDRFSAERPEGSISTLTIQRTEQRDSAMYRCASSLGHSNQPQHFGDGTRLSIL.

The chain joins TRBV14 to TRBJ1-6, with unresolved D. CDR1 is SGHDN, CDR2 FVKESK, per germline. CDR3 length equals 15 residues. Trimming removed 5 bases at V and 7 bases at J, with 15 bases between. The CDR3 nucleotides are TGTGCCAGCAGCTTCTCGGGAAAGCTCAATTCACCCCTCCACTTT. Its translation: CASSFSGKLNSPLHF.

This chain connects TRBV7-6 to TRBJ2-2, with 10 bases identical to TRBD1. V was pared by 5 bases and J by 6 bases, with 9 bases of the junction left unmatched. This CDR3 region has 16 residues. Per the germline V gene, CDR1 is SGHVS and CDR2 is FNYEAQ. The CDR3: CASSIGTGVVSGELFF. The CDR3 DNA reads TGTGCCAGCAGCATCGGGACAGGGGTCGTGTCCGGGGAGCTGTTTTTT.

This clone came up once. This chain connects TRBV9 to TRBJ2-5; D perhaps matches TRBD1 (5 bases). The germline V gene encodes CDR1 SGDLS and CDR2 YYNGEE. V lost 0 bases, J lost 4 bases, and 10 bases lay in between. This CDR3 is built from 14 residues. The CDR3 loop reads CASSVGGQGETQYF. The DNA of the CDR3 is TGTGCCAGCAGCGTAGGGGGCCAGGGAGAGACCCAGTACTTC.

This clone turned up a few times. The rearrangement links TRBV29-1 to TRBJ1-4; D uncertain. CDR3 size: 12 residues. Germline V lookup: CDR1 SQVTM, CDR2 ANQGSEA. Trimming left V 5 bases short and J 6 bases short, with 10 bases between. CDR3 DNA sequence: TGCAGCGTTCTCCGGGGAGATGAAAAACTGTTTTTT. This codes for CSVLRGDEKLFF.